Below, one T cell receptor (beta chain) is given with its context. The antigen remains undetermined. Treatment given: 10-day PBMC culture with coronavirus spike peptide pools or control peptides (ViraFEST assay). At both days 3 and 7, half the medium was replaced with fresh IL-2 medium. CD4+ T cells that had been cultured provided DNA sequenced with the Oncomine TCR Beta short-read assay. TCRdb re-called the PCR reads with MiXCR, one entry per CDR3 protein. The table shows some 11,000 distinct CDR3 sequences, with under 30% occurring only once. The data are from a study of vaccination and CD4 T cells after COVID-19. Study summary: Overlapping peptides covering the spike proteins of SARS-CoV-2, HCoV-NL63, HCoV-OC43 and HCoV-229E were added to stimulate cells. Culture controls were given either a CEFX pool, an HIV-1 Nef pool, or no peptide.

The CDR3 extends over 14 amino acids. Germline CDR1 and CDR2: SNHLY and FYNNEI. V dropped 6 bases and J dropped 0; count of bases not matched to a gene: 3. This TCR was recovered from a human donor who had recovered from COVID-19. Sequences were derived from CD4+ T cells from blood, cultured in vitro, sampled after SARS-CoV-2 vaccination. V usage is TRBV2 and J usage is TRBJ2-5, with TRBD2 matching 8 bases. CDR3 amino acids: CASRATSDQETQYF. Here the CDR3 DNA reads TGTGCCAGCAGGGCGACTAGCGACCAAGAGACCCAGTACTTC.